The TCR beta chain under discussion was sequenced for a study of graft-versus-host responses after intestinal transplantation. On the study more broadly: Isolated intestinal, liver-intestinal, or multivisceral transplants were what recipients had. Recipients uniformly received anti-thymocyte globulin induction, followed by tacrolimus and steroids for three to four years.

Profiling relied on immunoSEQ multiplex PCR, and the TCRdb table lists in-frame clones only, not all of them. The sample lists 35,000 to 45,000 clones; roughly 91% were seen once. In its sample, this clone was seen a few times. Its target is not known. Overall study results and limits: Patients who carried graft-donor T cell macrochimerism also had high graft-versus-host to host-versus-graft clonal ratios in their allografts. The recipient marrow held GvH clones, and some of them showed up first in ileum or blood.

The V end was cut by 2 bases, the J end by 3 bases, with 4 bases between. The V gene's germline CDR1 is MGHRA and CDR2 YSYEKL. This CDR3 spans 12 amino acids. This sequence was found in a human patient who received an intestinal transplant, so some T cells may come from the graft donor. The chain carries TRBV4-1 and TRBJ2-5; D is unclear. Sequences were derived from PBMCs, sampled 524 days after transplant. The CDR3 protein is CASSQHKETQYF. DNA for the CDR3: TGCGCCAGCAGCCAACACAAAGAGACCCAGTACTTC.